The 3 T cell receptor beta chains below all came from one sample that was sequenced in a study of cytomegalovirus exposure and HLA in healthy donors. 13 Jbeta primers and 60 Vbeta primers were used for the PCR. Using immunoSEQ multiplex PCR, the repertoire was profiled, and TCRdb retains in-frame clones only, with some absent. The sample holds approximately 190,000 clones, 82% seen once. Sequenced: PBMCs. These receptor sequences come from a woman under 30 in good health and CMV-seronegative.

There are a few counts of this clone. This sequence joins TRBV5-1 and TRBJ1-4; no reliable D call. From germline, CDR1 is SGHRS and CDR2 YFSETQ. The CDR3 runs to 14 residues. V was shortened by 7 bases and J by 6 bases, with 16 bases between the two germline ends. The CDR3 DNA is TGCGCCAGCCGCTACCAAGGGCGGGATGAAAAACTGTTTTTT. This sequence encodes CASRYQGRDEKLFF.

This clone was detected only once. The CDR3 loop is CASYSVGANTEAFF. The CDR3 DNA is TGTGCCAGCTACTCGGTCGGAGCGAACACTGAAGCTTTCTTT. V is TRBV27 and J is TRBJ1-1; D is ambiguous. Per germline, CDR1 MNHEY and CDR2 SMNVEV (reference sequence). This CDR3 spans 14 amino acids. V lost 8 bases and J 1 base, leaving 14 bases between the germline ends.

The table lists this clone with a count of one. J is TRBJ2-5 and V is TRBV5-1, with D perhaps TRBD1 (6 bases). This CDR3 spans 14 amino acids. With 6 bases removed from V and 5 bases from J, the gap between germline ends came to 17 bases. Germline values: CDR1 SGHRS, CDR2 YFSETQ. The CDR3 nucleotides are TGCGCCAGCAATAGGGGGTTCGATATGGAGACCCAGTACTTC. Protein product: CASNRGFDMETQYF.